This T cell receptor (beta chain) was sequenced for a study of response to subunit inactivated influenza vaccine. Overall study results and limits: It was suggested by the authors that few new T cells are recruited by each seasonal influenza vaccination.

CDR3 length: 12 amino acids. Trimming shortened V by 7 bases and J by 13 bases, and 14 bases separated the two germline ends. In the case of this clonotype: Antigen specificity is unknown.

From the RT-PCR reads, TCRdb called clonotypes with MiXCR, one entry per CDR3 protein. In the table there are 500,000 to 600,000 distinct CDR3 sequences, 13% to 15% of which are singletons. The source was PBMCs from blood, collected less than 13 days after vaccination. The genes are TRBV12-3 or TRBV12-4 and TRBJ1-6; TRBD1 might be the D (5 bases). The sequence derives from a man aged 45-65 years who received an inactivated influenza vaccine. The CDR3 coding sequence is TGTGCCAGCACTGGGGATGAGGGGCCCCTCCACTTT. This codes for CASTGDEGPLHF.